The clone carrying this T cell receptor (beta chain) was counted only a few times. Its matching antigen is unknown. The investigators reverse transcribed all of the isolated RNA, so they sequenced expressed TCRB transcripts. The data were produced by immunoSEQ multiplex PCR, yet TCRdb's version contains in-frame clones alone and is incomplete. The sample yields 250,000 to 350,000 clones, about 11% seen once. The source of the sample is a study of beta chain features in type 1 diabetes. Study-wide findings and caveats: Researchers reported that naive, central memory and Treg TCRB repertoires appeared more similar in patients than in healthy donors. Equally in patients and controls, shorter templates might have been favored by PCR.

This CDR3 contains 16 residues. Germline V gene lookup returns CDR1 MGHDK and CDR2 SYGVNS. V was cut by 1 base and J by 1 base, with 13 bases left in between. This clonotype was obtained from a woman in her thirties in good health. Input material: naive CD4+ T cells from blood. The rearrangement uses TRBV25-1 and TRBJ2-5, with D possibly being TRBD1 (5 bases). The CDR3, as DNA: TGTGCCAGCAGTGAATTAGGGGCTAGAATCCAAGAGACCCAGTACTTC. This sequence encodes CASSELGARIQETQYF.